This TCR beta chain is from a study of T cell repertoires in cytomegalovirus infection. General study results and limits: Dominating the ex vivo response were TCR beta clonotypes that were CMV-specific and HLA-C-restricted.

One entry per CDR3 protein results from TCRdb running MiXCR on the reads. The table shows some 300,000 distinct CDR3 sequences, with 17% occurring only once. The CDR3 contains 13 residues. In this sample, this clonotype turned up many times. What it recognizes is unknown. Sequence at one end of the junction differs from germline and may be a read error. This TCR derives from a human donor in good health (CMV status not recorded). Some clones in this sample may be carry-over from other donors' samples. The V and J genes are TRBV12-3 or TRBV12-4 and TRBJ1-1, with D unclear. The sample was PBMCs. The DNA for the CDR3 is TGTGCCAGCAGCGCCTCGGGCCACACTGAAGCTTCCTTT. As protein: CASSASGHTEASF.